These T cell receptor beta chains were read from a single sample in a study of T-cell memory formation after mild COVID-19. TCRdb reprocessed the 5' RACE reads via MiXCR and lists one record per CDR3 protein. The repertoire consists of 280,000 or so distinct CDR3 sequences, with roughly 8.2% occurring once and the leading ten covering 20% to 25%. Input material: PBMCs or a T cell subset sorted from them (not recorded which). Receptor source: a man between 18 and 35 years old who had mild COVID-19 (a few samples of this study predate the infection). Cell type and time point are not known. Each CDR3 is given with its conserved first and last residue. D genes are given only for firm matches. Expanded clones are given a class, and other clones once, few, many or no size at all.

clone size,V gene,J gene,D gene,CDR3 DNA,CDR3 protein
-,TRBV15,TRBJ2-5,-,TGTGCCACCAGCAGAGATAGTGTTCAAGAGACCCAGTACTTC,CATSRDSVQETQYF
-,TRBV7-2,TRBJ1-6,-,TGTGCCAGCAGCTCTCAGGGGACCCTTAATTCACCCCTCCACTTT,CASSSQGTLNSPLHF
many,TRBV6-1,TRBJ2-3,TRBD1,TGTGCCAGCAGTGAAAGGAAGGACAGGGTCACAGATACGCAGTATTTT,CASSERKDRVTDTQYF
-,TRBV5-5,TRBJ1-2,-,TGTGCCAGCAGCTTGGATCCGGGTTTCTATGGCTACACCTTC,CASSLDPGFYGYTF
-,TRBV18,TRBJ1-2,TRBD1,TGTGCCAGCTCACCGGGACAGGTCTATGGCTACACCTTC,CASSPGQVYGYTF
many,TRBV5-1,TRBJ2-1,TRBD2,TGCGCCAGCAGCTTGAAGCGGGGGGGCCGGGATGAGCAGTTCTTC,CASSLKRGGRDEQFF
few,TRBV12-3/TRBV12-4,TRBJ2-7,-,TGTGCCAGCAGTCTGTGGGGGGGCCTAGGCGAGCAGTACTTC,CASSLWGGLGEQYF
-,TRBV20-1,TRBJ2-3,TRBD2,TGCAGTGCTGAAGCGGGGGCCTCAGATACGCAGTATTTT,CSAEAGASDTQYF
once,TRBV7-9,TRBJ2-2,-,TGTGCCAGCAGCTTATATCCCGAGACGAACACCGGGGAGCTGTTTTTT,CASSLYPETNTGELFF
many,TRBV29-1,TRBJ2-1,TRBD2,TGCAGCGTTGAAGCAGGGCGCGGGGGGCGCGATGAGCAGTTCTTC,CSVEAGRGGRDEQFF
-,TRBV7-7,TRBJ2-1,-,TGTGCTAGCAGCTTAGATGGGGGGGCCCTCTACAATGAGCAGTTCTTC,CASSLDGGALYNEQFF
-,TRBV7-7,TRBJ2-5,-,TGTGCTAGCAGCCCGAGGGTGGGGGCCCAAGAGACCCAGTACTTC,CASSPRVGAQETQYF
-,TRBV5-4,TRBJ1-1,-,TGTGCCAGCAGCGGGGGCGGCAGGGCGGATAACACTGAAGCTTTCTTT,CASSGGGRADNTEAFF
few,TRBV9,TRBJ2-3,-,TGTGCCAGCAGCGTAGCCCCGCCGAGCACAGATACGCAGTATTTT,CASSVAPPSTDTQYF
few,TRBV3-1,TRBJ2-3,-,TGTGCCAGCAGCCAAGACTACTCCCGTACAGATACGCAGTATTTT,CASSQDYSRTDTQYF
-,TRBV7-2,TRBJ2-5,TRBD2,TGTGCCAGCAGCCCGCTGGGGACTAGCGGGGGGGCAGGCGAGACCCAGTACTTC,CASSPLGTSGGAGETQYF
many,TRBV10-3,TRBJ2-7,-,TGTGCCATCAGGGGGACCGCTAACTACGAGCAGTACTTC,CAIRGTANYEQYF
few,TRBV5-4,TRBJ1-6,-,TGTGCCAGCAGCTTGGCCAGCTCCCCGGGGCGGTTGGATAATTCACCCCTCCACTTT,CASSLASSPGRLDNSPLHF
few,TRBV4-3,TRBJ2-1,TRBD2,TGCGCCAGCAGCCAGCGGGAGGGACTCTCGTCCTACAATGAGCAGTTCTTC,CASSQREGLSSYNEQFF
-,TRBV20-1,TRBJ2-5,TRBD1,TGCAGTGCTCATACAGGGGGCCAAGAGACCCAGTACTTC,CSAHTGGQETQYF
few,TRBV5-1,TRBJ1-1,-,TGCGCCAGCAGCCTGGACAGAGGACTAACTTTCTTT,CASSLDRGLTFF
-,TRBV4-1,TRBJ1-1,TRBD1,TGCGCCAGCAGTTCCGAGGGGGCCGGGACTGAAGCTTTCTTT,CASSSEGAGTEAFF
few,TRBV7-2,TRBJ2-2,-,TGTGCCAGCAGCTCTTTCGGACTCAGGGAGTCCGGGGAGCTGTTTTTT,CASSSFGLRESGELFF
few,TRBV7-9,TRBJ1-1,-,TGTGCCAGCAGCTACCCACGGGAGGACACTGAAGCTTTCTTT,CASSYPREDTEAFF
few,TRBV6-2/TRBV6-3,TRBJ2-1,TRBD2,TGTGCCAGCAGCCAGCACGGGGGGGCCGGCGATGAGCAGTTCTTC,CASSQHGGAGDEQFF
-,TRBV5-6,TRBJ2-1,TRBD1,TGTGCCAGCAGCTTGGAAGAAATGACAGGGGGCGTGTGGAGTAATGAGCAGTTCTTC,CASSLEEMTGGVWSNEQFF
-,TRBV15,TRBJ2-3,TRBD1,TGTGCCACCAGCAGAGAGGGGACAGGCTACACAGATACGCAGTATTTT,CATSREGTGYTDTQYF
-,TRBV5-1,TRBJ2-1,-,TGCGCCAGCAGCGCTGACTACAATGAGCAGTTCTTC,CASSADYNEQFF
few,TRBV27,TRBJ1-1,-,TGTGCCAGCAGCTTCGACCTCCGGGGCGGTGAAGCTTTCTTT,CASSFDLRGGEAFF
few,TRBV12-3/TRBV12-4,TRBJ1-5,TRBD1,TGTGCCAGCAGAGACAGGGGTCAGCCCCAGCATTTT,CASRDRGQPQHF
-,TRBV6-2/TRBV6-3,TRBJ2-7,TRBD1,TGTGCCAGCAGTGCCTCAGGGACAGGGGAATACGGCGAGCAGTACTTC,CASSASGTGEYGEQYF
many,TRBV4-1,TRBJ2-5,-,TGCGCCAGCAGCCCTTTGGGGGGTAGCCTAGAGACCCAGTACTTC,CASSPLGGSLETQYF
-,TRBV25-1,TRBJ1-5,-,TGTGCCAGCAGCCCGGTGGGTTATAGCAATCAGCCCCAGCATTTT,CASSPVGYSNQPQHF